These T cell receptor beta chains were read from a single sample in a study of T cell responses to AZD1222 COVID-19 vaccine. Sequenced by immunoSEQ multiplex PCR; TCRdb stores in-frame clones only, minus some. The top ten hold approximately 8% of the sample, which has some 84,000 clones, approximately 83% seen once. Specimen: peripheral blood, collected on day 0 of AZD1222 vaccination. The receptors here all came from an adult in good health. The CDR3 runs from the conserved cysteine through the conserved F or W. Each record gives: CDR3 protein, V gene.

CASSMGTGEGNQPQHF TRBV19
CASSDSLRGYTGELFF TRBV6-1
CASSYGPGGITGELFF TRBV6-7
CASSLDRVNSEQFF TRBV2
CASRGDRVGYTF TRBV12-3/TRBV12-4
CASSLLAGAYEQYF TRBV28
CASSSYGGVTRTDTQYF TRBV7-2
CASSLREHTEAFF TRBV7-2
CASTRTDTQYF TRBV28
CASSYSRGISGNTIYF TRBV6-6
CASSPGMEGQYNQPQHF TRBV18
CASCVSARRRGEAFF TRBV6-5
CASSAQGQGKSPLHF TRBV25-1
CASSHGLANTGELFF TRBV27
CASSIFENQPQHF TRBV19
CATLNGQGGFGFF TRBV28
CASSLRLAGGYNEQFF TRBV5-4
CASSQAGGRITETQYF TRBV14
CASSKAYYTEAFF TRBV7-9
CASRIGLAGGRGAEQYF TRBV2
CASSQAPGLAGGEKLFF TRBV6-1
CASSYAGADGYTF TRBV6-5
CASSLELLTDTQYF TRBV11-2
CASSKTGFKNIQYF TRBV27
CASSFQGDQPQHF TRBV27
CASSSQASSYNEQFF TRBV7-3
CASSPRSSGRAVGELFF TRBV18